These T cell receptor beta chains were read from a single sample in a study of blood T cell repertoires in COVID-19. TCRdb keeps only in-frame clones here, not all; method: immunoSEQ multiplex PCR. Counted here are 30,000 to 50,000 clones, roughly 85% occurring once; the ten biggest clones make up roughly 4%. The sample comprised peripheral blood. These receptors were obtained from a man between 60 and 70 years old with acute or convalescent COVID-19. The CDR3 runs from the conserved cysteine through the conserved F or W. A D gene is named only where the DNA matches it firmly. Some rows mark clone size as missing; the rest say once, few, many or name a class of expanded clone.

J: TRBJ2-6
size: once
D: TRBD1
V: TRBV5-6
CDR3: CASSLVGQGAGANVLTF
DNA: TGTGCCAGCAGCTTGGTGGGACAGGGGGCTGGGGCCAACGTCCTGACTTTC

J: TRBJ2-1
size: few
D: TRBD2
V: TRBV10-3
CDR3: CAISESEGGSSYNEQFF
DNA: TGTGCCATCAGTGAGTCTGAAGGCGGGAGCTCCTACAATGAGCAGTTCTTC

J: TRBJ1-5
size: -
D: -
V: TRBV24-1
CDR3: CATSQRENNQPQHF
DNA: TGTGCCACCAGTCAGAGGGAGAACAATCAGCCCCAGCATTTT

J: TRBJ1-1
size: -
D: -
V: TRBV6-1
CDR3: CASSEWLGRENLNTEAFF
DNA: TGTGCCAGCAGTGAATGGTTAGGGCGGGAAAATTTGAACACTGAAGCTTTCTTT

J: TRBJ1-5
size: -
D: -
V: TRBV6-5
CDR3: CASSQGSDQPQHF
DNA: TGTGCCAGCAGCCAGGGGAGCGACCAGCCCCAGCATTTT

J: TRBJ1-3
size: once
D: -
V: TRBV9
CDR3: CASSVGWELSGNTIYF
DNA: TGTGCCAGCAGCGTAGGGTGGGAGTTGTCTGGAAACACCATATATTTT

J: TRBJ2-7
size: -
D: -
V: TRBV7-8
CDR3: CASSLDRAYEQYF
DNA: TGTGCCAGCAGCTTAGACAGGGCCTACGAGCAGTACTTC

J: TRBJ2-2
size: -
D: -
V: TRBV6-5
CDR3: CASSYSFGRGPGELFF
DNA: TGTGCCAGCAGTTACTCGTTCGGCAGGGGCCCCGGGGAGCTGTTTTTT

J: TRBJ1-5
size: -
D: -
V: TRBV28
CDR3: CASRTGVGVGNNQPQHF
DNA: TGTGCCAGCAGAACCGGGGTAGGAGTTGGGAACAATCAGCCCCAGCATTTT

J: TRBJ2-3
size: -
D: TRBD2
V: TRBV28
CDR3: CASSQRGGTDTQYF
DNA: TGTGCCAGCAGTCAACGGGGGGGCACAGATACGCAGTATTTT

J: TRBJ2-5
size: -
D: -
V: TRBV21-1
CDR3: CASSRPRDSQETQYF
DNA: TGTGCCAGCAGCCGACCACGGGACAGCCAAGAGACCCAGTACTTC

J: TRBJ2-7
size: -
D: -
V: TRBV7-9
CDR3: CASSLAAGNDEQYF
DNA: TGTGCCAGCAGCTTAGCGGCAGGGAACGACGAGCAGTACTTC

J: TRBJ1-1
size: -
D: -
V: TRBV14
CDR3: CASSQLQTATNTEAFF
DNA: TGTGCCAGCAGCCAACTTCAGACAGCCACGAACACTGAAGCTTTCTTT

J: TRBJ2-3
size: once
D: TRBD1
V: TRBV15
CDR3: CATSREPGTGGDTQYF
DNA: TGTGCCACCAGCAGAGAACCCGGGACAGGAGGGGATACGCAGTATTTT

J: TRBJ2-6
size: -
D: -
V: TRBV11-1
CDR3: CASSPLSGANVLTF
DNA: TGTGCCAGCAGCCCCCTCTCTGGGGCCAACGTCCTGACTTTC

J: TRBJ2-3
size: -
D: -
V: TRBV19
CDR3: CASSAGGTSTDTQYF
DNA: TGTGCCAGTAGTGCAGGGGGGACTAGCACAGATACGCAGTATTTT

J: TRBJ1-2
size: -
D: -
V: TRBV5-1
CDR3: CASSLDLADRQRNGYTF
DNA: TGCGCCAGCAGCTTGGATTTGGCCGACCGTCAGCGGAATGGCTACACCTTC

J: TRBJ2-7
size: -
D: -
V: TRBV11-2
CDR3: CASSPVGVAGEQYF
DNA: TGTGCCAGCAGCCCCGTCGGGGTGGCCGGCGAGCAGTACTTC

J: TRBJ1-4
size: -
D: -
V: TRBV30
CDR3: CAWSARGEKLFF
DNA: TGTGCCTGGAGTGCACGAGGGGAAAAACTGTTTTTT

J: TRBJ2-7
size: -
D: -
V: TRBV27
CDR3: CASSLGPSNEQYF
DNA: TGTGCCAGCAGTCTCGGGCCTAGCAACGAGCAGTACTTC

J: TRBJ2-1
size: -
D: -
V: TRBV14
CDR3: CASSQGRGSYNEQFF
DNA: TGTGCCAGCAGCCAAGGAAGGGGCTCCTACAATGAGCAGTTCTTC

J: TRBJ1-2
size: few
D: -
V: TRBV19
CDR3: CATRGQIPIITF
DNA: TGTGCCACCCGTGGACAGATACCTATTATCACCTTC

J: TRBJ1-3
size: -
D: -
V: TRBV18
CDR3: CASSGGSAATIYF
DNA: TGTGCCAGCTCGGGAGGTAGTGCCGCTACCATATATTTT

J: TRBJ2-5
size: -
D: -
V: TRBV27
CDR3: CASRPRHRAVETQYF
DNA: TGTGCCAGCAGGCCTCGGCACAGGGCCGTAGAGACCCAGTACTTC

J: TRBJ2-1
size: -
D: TRBD2
V: TRBV7-8
CDR3: CASSLAPGGHMDEQFF
DNA: TGTGCCAGCAGCTTAGCCCCGGGGGGGCATATGGATGAGCAGTTCTTC

J: TRBJ1-2
size: few
D: TRBD1
V: TRBV11-2
CDR3: CASSSGTGWGYGYTF
DNA: TGTGCCAGCAGCTCAGGGACAGGTTGGGGGTATGGCTACACCTTC

J: TRBJ1-1
size: -
D: -
V: TRBV18
CDR3: CASSPGAGTEAFF
DNA: TGTGCCAGCTCACCAGGAGCAGGGACTGAAGCTTTCTTT

J: TRBJ2-3
size: -
D: TRBD2
V: TRBV28
CDR3: CASSSSSGIVTQYF
DNA: TGTGCCAGCAGTTCTTCTAGCGGGATAGTTACGCAGTATTTT

J: TRBJ1-5
size: -
D: -
V: TRBV19
CDR3: CASSATPQSNQPQHF
DNA: TGTGCCAGTAGCGCAACCCCACAGTCCAATCAGCCCCAGCATTTT

J: TRBJ1-1
size: -
D: -
V: TRBV19
CDR3: CASSETGRGTEAFF
DNA: TGTGCCAGTAGTGAGACAGGAAGGGGCACTGAAGCTTTCTTT

J: TRBJ2-1
size: -
D: TRBD2
V: TRBV5-1
CDR3: CASSLVAGGTNEQFF
DNA: TGCGCCAGCAGCTTGGTGGCGGGAGGCACGAATGAGCAGTTCTTC

J: TRBJ2-2
size: -
D: TRBD2
V: TRBV7-8
CDR3: CASSALAGRTGELFF
DNA: TGTGCCAGCAGCGCACTAGCGGGTCGTACCGGGGAGCTGTTTTTT